What follows are 10 T cell receptor beta chains derived from one specimen sequenced in a study of T cells in Graves' hyperthyroidism and ophthalmopathy. Amplification yielded TCR beta CDR3 regions, with RNA transcripts as the source. TCR CDR3 regions were first amplified by RT-PCR with HTBI primers. Each CDR3 protein gets one entry after TCRdb re-called the multiplex PCR reads with MiXCR. The sample lists around 380,000 distinct CDR3 sequences, approximately 13% occurring once. Material for sequencing was blood. The receptors were sampled from a man aged 30 to 39 with Graves' hyperthyroidism that later progressed to Graves' ophthalmopathy.

This clonotype was detected only a few times. The genes are TRBV5-1 and TRBJ1-3; TRBD1 matches 8 bases. Trimming removed 5 bases from V and 2 bases from J; junction bases left unmatched: 9. CDR1 is SGHRS, CDR2 YFSETQ, per germline. CDR3 length equals 16 residues. This chain's CDR3 is CASSLSTGVTGNTIYF. In nucleotides, the CDR3 is TGCGCCAGCAGTCTGTCGACAGGGGTGACTGGAAACACCATATATTTT.

There are many counts of this clonotype. The chain is built from TRBV5-1 and TRBJ1-6; D is ambiguous. Between the trimmed V and J ends, which lost 1 base and 10 bases, there was a span of 15 bases. This CDR3 has 15 residues. Per germline, CDR1 SGHRS and CDR2 YFSETQ. CDR3 in DNA: TGCGCCAGCAGCTTGCGCCAATCCAACGCATCACCCCTCCACTTT. Protein sequence: CASSLRQSNASPLHF.

This clonotype occurred a few times. The junction does not match germline at one end; this may be a read error. The chain is built from TRBV28 and TRBJ2-7, with unresolved D. Germline V gene data show CDR1 as MDHEN and CDR2 as SYDVKM. The CDR3 sequence is 12 residues long. This chain's CDR3 is CAGRSSGHEQYF. Here the CDR3 DNA reads TGTGCCGGCAGGTCTTCCGGTCACGAGCAGTACTTC.

This clonotype showed up many times. The chain links TRBV12-3 or TRBV12-4 to TRBJ2-4, with 7 nucleotides matching TRBD1. J was trimmed by 8 bases and V by 5 bases; bases with no gene match: 9. The CDR3 has 14 residues. The CDR3 is CASSENTGVHIQYF. The CDR3 DNA follows: TGTGCCAGCAGTGAGAACACAGGGGTGCACATTCAGTACTTC.

This clonotype showed up many times. This chain uses TRBV15 with TRBJ2-5; maybe TRBD2 (6 bases). The CDR3 length is 14 residues. The V gene lost 1 base and the J gene lost 5 bases, with 11 bases spanning the gap. Germline values: CDR1 LNHNV, CDR2 YYDKDF (reference sequence). Here the CDR3 DNA reads TGTGCCACCAGCAGAGGAGAGACTAGGGAGACCCAGTACTTC. Its translation is CATSRGETRETQYF. The complete variable domain, with remaining parts taken from reference TRBV15 and TRBJ2-5, reads DAMVIQNPRYQVTQFGKPVTLSCSQTLNHNVMYWYQQKSSQAPKLLFHYYDKDFNNEADTPDNFQSRRPNTSFCFLDIRSPGLGDTAMYLCATSRGETRETQYFGPGTRLLVL.

This clonotype was detected ten times or more. The chain carries TRBV24-1 and TRBJ2-1; 9 nucleotides match TRBD2. Germline values: CDR1 KGHDR, CDR2 SFDVKD. The CDR3 length is 15 residues. With 1 base clipped from V and 8 bases from J, the junction kept 5 bases outside the gene matches. The CDR3 region has the DNA TGTGCCACCAGTGATTTTCCGCGGGGGGGCTATGAGCAGTTCTTC. Amino acid sequence: CATSDFPRGGYEQFF.

This chain connects TRBV12-5 to TRBJ2-7; D possibly corresponds to TRBD1 (5 bases). Trimming took off 5 bases at V and 2 bases at J, with 13 bases between the two ends. Germline V lookup: CDR1 LGHNT, CDR2 FRNRAP. The CDR3 has 14 amino acids. CDR3 in DNA: TGTGCTAGTGGTGAGACAGACTTGACCTACGAGCAGTACTTC. Its protein is CASGETDLTYEQYF.

This clonotype has more than one count but fewer than ten. V usage is TRBV2 and J usage is TRBJ1-1, with D tentatively TRBD1 (6 bases). Trimming stripped 9 bases from V and 8 bases from J, with 19 bases between. CDR1 SNHLY and CDR2 FYNNEI come from the germline V gene. CDR3 length equals 13 residues. The CDR3 nucleotides are TGTGCCAGAAACCGGGACACCCGTAGAGAAGCTTTCTTT. This sequence encodes CARNRDTRREAFF.

This clonotype occurred many times. This chain links TRBV11-2 with TRBJ2-1, with unresolved D. Trimming shortened V by 5 bases and J by 4 bases, and 6 bases separated the two germline ends. The CDR3 runs to 12 residues. Germline V gives CDR1 SGHAT, CDR2 FQNNGV. CDR3 amino acids: CASSGPYNEQFF. In nucleotides, the CDR3 is TGTGCCAGCAGCGGACCGTACAATGAGCAGTTCTTC.

V usage is TRBV20-1 and J usage is TRBJ2-7; tentative D call: TRBD2 (7 bases). V lost 3 bases and J 7 bases, leaving 16 bases between the germline ends. Germline lookup yields CDR1 DFQATT and CDR2 SNEGSKA (reference sequence). The CDR3 covers 13 residues. The CDR3, as DNA: TGCAGTGCTAGGACCCGGGGGGCGGGTGAGCAGTACTTC. Protein: CSARTRGAGEQYF.